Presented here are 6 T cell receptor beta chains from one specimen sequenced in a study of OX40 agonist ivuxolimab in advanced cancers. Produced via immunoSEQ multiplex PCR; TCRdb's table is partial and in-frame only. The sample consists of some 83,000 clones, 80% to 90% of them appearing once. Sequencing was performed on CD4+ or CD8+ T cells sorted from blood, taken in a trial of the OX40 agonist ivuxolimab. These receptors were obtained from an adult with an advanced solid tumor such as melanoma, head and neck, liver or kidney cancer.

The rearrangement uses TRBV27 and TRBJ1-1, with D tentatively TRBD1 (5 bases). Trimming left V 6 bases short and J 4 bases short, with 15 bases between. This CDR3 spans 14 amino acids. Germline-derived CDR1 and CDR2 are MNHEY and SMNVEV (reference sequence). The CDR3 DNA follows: TGTGCCAGCAGGGGGGGAGGGGTGCGCACTGAAGCTTTCTTT. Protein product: CASRGGGVRTEAFF.

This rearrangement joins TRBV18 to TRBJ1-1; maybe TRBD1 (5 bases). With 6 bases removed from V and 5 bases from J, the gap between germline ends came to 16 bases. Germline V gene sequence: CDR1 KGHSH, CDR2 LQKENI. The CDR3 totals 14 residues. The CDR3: CASSGGQGGTEAFF. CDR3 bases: TGTGCCAGCTCCGGTGGGCAGGGTGGAACTGAAGCTTTCTTT.

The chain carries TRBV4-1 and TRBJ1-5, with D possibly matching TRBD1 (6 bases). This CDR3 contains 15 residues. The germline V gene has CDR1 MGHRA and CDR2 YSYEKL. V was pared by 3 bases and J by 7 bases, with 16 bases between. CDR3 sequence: CASSQTGTYGQPQHF. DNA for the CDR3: TGCGCCAGCAGCCAGACCGGGACATACGGACAGCCCCAGCATTTT.

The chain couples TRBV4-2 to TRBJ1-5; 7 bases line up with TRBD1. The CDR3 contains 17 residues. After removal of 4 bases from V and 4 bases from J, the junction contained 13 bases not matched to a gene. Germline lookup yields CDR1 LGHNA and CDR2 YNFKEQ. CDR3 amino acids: CASSRGLGTDGNQPQHF. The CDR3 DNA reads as TGTGCCAGCAGCCGAGGCCTAGGGACAGACGGGAATCAGCCCCAGCATTTT.

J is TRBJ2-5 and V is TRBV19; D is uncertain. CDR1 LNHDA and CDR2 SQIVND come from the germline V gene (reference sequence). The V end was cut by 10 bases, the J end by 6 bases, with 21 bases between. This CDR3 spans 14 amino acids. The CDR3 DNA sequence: TGTGCCACCTCTCCACCAGGCCAGGCCAAGACCCAGTACTTC. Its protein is CATSPPGQAKTQYF.

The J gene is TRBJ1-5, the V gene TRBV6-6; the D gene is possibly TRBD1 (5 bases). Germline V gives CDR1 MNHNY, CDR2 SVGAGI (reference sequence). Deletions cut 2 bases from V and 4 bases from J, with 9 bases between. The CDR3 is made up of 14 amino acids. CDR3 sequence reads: CASSYPGRNQPQHF. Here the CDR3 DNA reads TGTGCCAGCAGTTACCCGGGGCGGAATCAGCCCCAGCATTTT.